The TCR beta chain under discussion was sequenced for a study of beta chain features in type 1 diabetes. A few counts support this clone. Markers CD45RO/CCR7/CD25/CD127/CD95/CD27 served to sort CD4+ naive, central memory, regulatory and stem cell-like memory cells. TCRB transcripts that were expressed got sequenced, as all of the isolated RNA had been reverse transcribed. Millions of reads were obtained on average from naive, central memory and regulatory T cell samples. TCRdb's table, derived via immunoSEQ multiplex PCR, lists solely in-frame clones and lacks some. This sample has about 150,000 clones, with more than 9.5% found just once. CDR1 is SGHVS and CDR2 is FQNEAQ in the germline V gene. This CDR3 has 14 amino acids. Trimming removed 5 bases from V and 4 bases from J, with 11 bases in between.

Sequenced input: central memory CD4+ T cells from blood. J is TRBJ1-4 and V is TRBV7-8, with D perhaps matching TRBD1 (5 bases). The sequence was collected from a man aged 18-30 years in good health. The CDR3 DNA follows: TGTGCCAGCAGCCTAGACAGCTTTAATGAAAAACTGTTTTTT. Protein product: CASSLDSFNEKLFF.